One sample yielded the 31 T cell receptor beta chains listed below, sequenced in a study of shared clonotypes between healthy human individuals. Assay: immunoSEQ multiplex PCR; the TCRdb copy retains only in-frame clones and omits some. The sample yields hundreds of thousands of clones, approximately 80% seen once. The sequenced sample consisted of PBMCs. The receptors shown here come from a woman aged 40 to 50 in good health. Some clones in this sample may be carry-over from other donors' samples.

V gene TRBV4-2 combines with J gene TRBJ1-4, with TRBD1 identical over 7 bases. J was trimmed by 2 bases and V by 4 bases; bases with no gene match: 4. Looked up from germline, CDR1 is LGHNA and CDR2 is YNFKEQ. The CDR3 runs 15 residues. CDR3: CASSPSGQTNEKLFF. CDR3 sequence (DNA): TGTGCCAGCAGCCCCTCGGGACAGACTAATGAAAAACTGTTTTTT.

This clone appeared a single time. CDR3 protein: CASSWGRAGEGYEQYF. CDR3 DNA sequence: TGTGCCAGCTCTTGGGGGAGGGCCGGGGAGGGCTACGAGCAGTACTTC. V and J are TRBV28 and TRBJ2-7, with 7 bases that match TRBD2. The CDR3 runs 16 residues. Germline V lookup: CDR1 MDHEN, CDR2 SYDVKM. V was clipped by 8 bases and J by 3 bases; unmatched bases: 16.

The CDR3 DNA sequence: TGTGCCAGCAGCTTAACAGGGACCTCGGAAGGGGTTGAGCAGTTCTTC. It is translated as CASSLTGTSEGVEQFF. The gene calls are TRBV9 and TRBJ2-1, with a tentative D call TRBD1 (6 bases). V was clipped by 4 bases and J by 9 bases, with 23 bases between them. This CDR3 is 16 amino acids long. Per the germline V gene, CDR1 is SGDLS and CDR2 is YYNGEE.

This clone was picked up one time. The CDR3 loop reads CASRPGLARTGELFF. In DNA form, the CDR3 reads TGTGCCAGCAGGCCGGGACTAGCTCGCACCGGGGAGCTGTTTTTT. The chain has TRBV27 and TRBJ2-2; TRBD2 matches 9 bases. J lost 4 bases, V lost 6 bases, and 6 bases had no gene match. The CDR3 has 15 residues. Germline V gene lookup returns CDR1 MNHEY and CDR2 SMNVEV (reference sequence).

The V gene is TRBV30, the J gene TRBJ2-4, with D perhaps matching TRBD2 (5 bases). The J call could be wrong; TRBJ2-3 is a better fit for the DNA end. This CDR3 comprises 14 residues. Germline CDR1 and CDR2: GTSNPN and SVGIG (reference sequence). CDR3 loop: CAWKSRADTDTQYF. The CDR3 DNA sequence: TGTGCCTGGAAGTCCCGAGCGGACACAGATACGCAGTATTTT.

The chain uses TRBV11-3 and TRBJ2-6; no reliable D call. Germline values: CDR1 SGHNT, CDR2 YENEEA. This CDR3 comprises 16 residues. Trimming cost V 5 bases and J 2 bases, with 13 bases left between them. The CDR3 protein is CASSLEILPGANVLTF. CDR3 coding DNA: TGTGCCAGCAGCCTGGAAATCCTCCCTGGGGCCAACGTCCTGACTTTC.

Comments on this clone: A far more abundant clone sits one base away, making this likely a read error. Lacking the conserved final phenylalanine or tryptophan, this CDR3 likely reflects a read error. CDR3 in DNA: TGTGCCAGCAGTCCAGATCATACGCAGTATCTT. Translating gives CASSPDHTQYL. The chain combines TRBV2 with TRBJ2-3, with D unresolved. This CDR3 is 11 amino acids long. Germline CDR1 reads SNHLY; CDR2 reads FYNNEI. V dropped 5 bases and J dropped 7 bases, with 7 bases sitting between them.

This sequence joins TRBV2 and TRBJ1-6, with D possibly TRBD1 on 5 matching bases. This CDR3 contains 13 residues. CDR1 is SNHLY and CDR2 is FYNNEI in the germline V gene. Trimming took off 7 bases at V and 7 bases at J, with 11 bases between the two ends. This CDR3 is CASIGDGNSPLHF. For the CDR3, the DNA is TGTGCCAGCATTGGGGACGGGAATTCACCCCTCCACTTT. The variable domain in full, completed from reference TRBV2 and TRBJ1-6, reads EPEVTQTPSHQVTQMGQEVILRCVPISNHLYFYWYRQILGQKVEFLVSFYNNEISEKSEIFDDQFSVERPDGSNFTLKIRSTKLEDSAMYFCASIGDGNSPLHFGNGTRLTVT.

The chain joins TRBV2 to TRBJ2-7; D is possibly TRBD2 (5 bases). Germline V gene sequence: CDR1 SNHLY, CDR2 FYNNEI. V was pared by 7 bases and J by 2 bases, with 12 bases between. The CDR3 contains 13 residues. CDR3 coding DNA: TGTGCCAGCAAAATGGACTCAACCTACGAGCAGTACTTC. It translates to CASKMDSTYEQYF.

Comments on this clone: In the same sample, other DNA sequences code for this CDR3. This chain uses TRBV28 with TRBJ2-3; D remains unclear. The CDR3 is 13 amino acids. Between the trimmed V and J ends, which lost 6 bases and 0 bases, there was a span of 7 bases. From germline, CDR1 is MDHEN and CDR2 SYDVKM. The chain's CDR3 is CASSPPSTDTQYF. In DNA form, the CDR3 reads TGTGCCAGCAGCCCGCCCAGCACAGATACGCAGTATTTT.

V usage is TRBV6-6 and J usage is TRBJ2-7; D is ambiguous. Trimming stripped 4 bases from V and 2 bases from J, with 9 bases between. The CDR3 runs 13 residues. The germline CDR1 and CDR2 sequences are MNHNY and SVGAGI (reference sequence). In DNA form, the CDR3 reads TGTGCCAGCAGTTCCGCACGGACCTACGAGCAGTACTTC. Its translation is CASSSARTYEQYF.

J is TRBJ1-5 and V is TRBV7-2; D perhaps matches TRBD1 (6 bases). This CDR3 is 15 amino acids long. Trimming removed 2 bases from V and 4 bases from J, with 12 bases in between. In germline, CDR1 is SGHTA, CDR2 FQGNSA. The CDR3 region has the DNA TGTGCCAGCAGCTTATCAGGGGAGTTGAATCAGCCCCAGCATTTT. It codes for CASSLSGELNQPQHF.

The chain employs TRBV18 and TRBJ1-2; D not resolved. V was shortened by 5 bases and J by 8 bases, with 18 bases between the two germline ends. The CDR3 loop spans 14 amino acids. Germline V lookup: CDR1 KGHSH, CDR2 LQKENI. CDR3 loop: CASSATEGSLGYTF. DNA of the CDR3: TGTGCCAGCTCAGCCACCGAGGGTAGCCTCGGCTACACCTTC.

The chain links TRBV19 to TRBJ2-7, with 10 bases lining up with TRBD1. This CDR3 comprises 15 residues. The V gene's germline CDR1 is LNHDA and CDR2 SQIVND (reference sequence). The V and J ends lost 9 bases and 2 bases, in that order; junction bases with no gene match: 10. The CDR3 sequence is CASHSGQGLAYEQYF. In nucleotides, the CDR3 is TGTGCCAGCCACTCGGGACAGGGGTTGGCCTACGAGCAGTACTTC. Based on the CDR3 plus reference TRBV19 and TRBJ2-7, the full variable domain is DGGITQSPKYLFRKEGQNVTLSCEQNLNHDAMYWYRQDPGQGLRLIYYSQIVNDFQKGDIAEGYSVSREKKESFPLTVTSAQKNPTAFYLCASHSGQGLAYEQYFGPGTRLTVT.

Notes on this clone: A far larger clone is one nucleotide away, so this likely arose from a read error. The chain carries TRBV10-2 and TRBJ1-2; a weak D match, TRBD1 (6 bases). The CDR3 is 15 residues long. The V end lost 0 bases, the J end lost 2 bases, and 10 bases lay between the germline ends. Per germline, CDR1 WSHSY and CDR2 SAAADI. The CDR3, as DNA: TGCGCCAGCAGTGAGTCTCGGGGGACAAACTATGGCTACACCTTC. This sequence encodes CASSESRGTNYGYTF.

The chain joins TRBV15 to TRBJ2-7; D possibly corresponds to TRBD2 (6 bases). Germline V gene sequence: CDR1 LNHNV, CDR2 YYDKDF (reference sequence). The CDR3 covers 15 residues. Between the trimmed V and J ends, which lost 0 bases and 0 bases, there was a span of 9 bases. The CDR3 reads CATSRDTGLSYEQYF. The DNA of the CDR3 is TGTGCCACCAGCAGAGACACGGGACTCTCCTACGAGCAGTACTTC.

The chain recombines TRBV10-2 with TRBJ2-7; D unclear. The V and J ends lost 2 bases and 2 bases respectively, with 1 base between them. Looked up from germline, CDR1 is WSHSY and CDR2 is SAAADI. The CDR3 is made up of 11 amino acids. This CDR3 is CASSEAYEQYF. The CDR3 DNA reads as TGCGCCAGCAGTGAGGCCTACGAGCAGTACTTC.

This clone was detected only once. Just one base apart from a much larger clone, this may be a read error. V gene TRBV10-3 combines with J gene TRBJ2-2; TRBD1 might be the D (5 bases). CDR3 length: 13 amino acids. Germline V lookup: CDR1 ENHRY, CDR2 SYGVKD. V was shortened by 10 bases and J by 7 bases, with 16 bases between the two germline ends. DNA of the CDR3: TGTGCCACTGGGGCACAAACCATCGGGGAGCTGTTTTTT. Encoded protein: CATGAQTIGELFF.

The chain has TRBV7-8 and TRBJ2-3; TRBD2 agrees at 11 bases. The junction had 9 bases not matched to a gene; V was cut back by 5 bases and J by 5 bases. CDR1 is SGHVS, CDR2 FQNEAQ, per germline. The CDR3 loop spans 16 amino acids. CDR3 region: CASSPFSGRAQDTQYF. CDR3 nucleotides: TGTGCCAGCAGCCCATTTAGCGGGAGGGCCCAAGATACGCAGTATTTT.

The sample holds a few counts of this clone. The chain employs TRBV5-6 and TRBJ2-7; a possible D gene is TRBD2 (5 bases). This CDR3 is built from 15 residues. CDR1 and CDR2 (germline): SGHDT, YYEEEE. V lost 4 bases, J lost 3 bases, and 17 bases lay in between. The CDR3: CASSLGSGLLYEQYF. Written as DNA, the CDR3 is TGTGCCAGCAGCCTGGGGAGCGGCCTCCTCTACGAGCAGTACTTC.

The V gene is TRBV18, the J gene TRBJ2-7; TRBD1 aligns across 8 bases. The CDR3 spans 14 residues. Germline loops: CDR1 KGHSH, CDR2 LQKENI. V lost 4 bases, J lost 6 bases, and 8 bases stayed unmatched. The CDR3, as DNA: TGTGCCAGCTCACAAAATCAACAGGGGGGCGAGCAGTACTTC. Translating gives CASSQNQQGGEQYF.

This chain connects TRBV5-1 to TRBJ2-5, with D tentatively TRBD2 (6 bases). Trimming removed 5 bases from V and 4 bases from J, with 15 bases in between. Germline loops: CDR1 SGHRS, CDR2 YFSETQ. This CDR3 has 14 residues. CDR3 loop: CASRLSGGIETQYF. Written as DNA, the CDR3 is TGCGCCAGCAGGCTGTCTGGCGGGATAGAGACCCAGTACTTC.

This clone was counted only a few times. The rearrangement uses TRBV28 and TRBJ2-5; possibly TRBD1 or TRBD2 for D (5 bases each). The J call is uncertain, as TRBJ2-7 better fits the DNA end. The CDR3 is 13 amino acids. Looked up from germline, CDR1 is MDHEN and CDR2 is SYDVKM. The CDR3 loop is CASKGPHPYEQYF. The DNA for the CDR3 is TGTGCCAGCAAGGGACCGCACCCCTACGAGCAGTACTTC.

This clone was seen once. With a much larger clone just one base away, this may be a read error. This chain joins TRBV30 and TRBJ1-3; tentatively, D is TRBD1 (5 bases). CDR1 GTSNPN and CDR2 SVGIG come from the germline V gene (reference sequence). The CDR3 runs to 13 residues. The ends were cut back, 8 bases at V and 3 bases at J, with 14 bases in the middle. CDR3 bases: TGTGCCCAGGTGGGGGTATTTGGAAACACCATATATTTT. This translates into CAQVGVFGNTIYF.

CDR3 DNA sequence: TGTGCCAGCAGCTTGACAGAGAACACTGAAGCTTTCTTT. Protein product: CASSLTENTEAFF. The chain uses TRBV7-3 and TRBJ1-1, with a possible D match to TRBD1 (5 bases). V was cut by 3 bases and J by 1 base, with 6 bases left in between. The CDR3 loop spans 13 amino acids. CDR1 is SGHTA and CDR2 is FQGTGA in the germline V gene.

The J gene is TRBJ1-4, the V gene TRBV30; D perhaps matches TRBD1 (5 bases). This CDR3 spans 14 amino acids. V gave up 0 bases and J gave up 6 bases, with 11 bases separating them. From germline, CDR1 is GTSNPN and CDR2 SVGIG (reference sequence). The CDR3, as DNA: TGTGCCTGGAGTGTAAGGTTACAGGATGAAAAACTGTTTTTT. It translates to CAWSVRLQDEKLFF.

With respect to this clone: Other DNA sequences in the sample encode the same CDR3. This sequence joins TRBV29-1 and TRBJ1-1; TRBD1 matches 9 bases. The CDR3 totals 12 residues. V lost 4 bases and J lost 4; bases outside the gene matches: 1. The germline V gene has CDR1 SQVTM and CDR2 ANQGSEA. CDR3 loop: CSVGGQGTEAFF. For the CDR3, the DNA is TGCAGCGTTGGGGGACAGGGCACTGAAGCTTTCTTT.

V gene TRBV9 combines with J gene TRBJ1-2, with D maybe TRBD1 (6 bases). V was pared by 0 bases and J by 5 bases, with 20 bases between. CDR3 size: 17 residues. The germline V gene encodes CDR1 SGDLS and CDR2 YYNGEE. CDR3 amino acids: CASSVGLPGATGYGYTF. The CDR3 nucleotides are TGTGCCAGCAGCGTAGGTTTACCAGGGGCGACGGGGTATGGCTACACCTTC.

V is TRBV28 and J is TRBJ1-1; D not certain. Per germline, CDR1 MDHEN and CDR2 SYDVKM. V was trimmed by 6 bases and J by 4 bases, leaving 18 bases between them. The CDR3 sequence is 15 residues long. Written as DNA, the CDR3 is TGTGCCAGCAGCCCCATTGGGGAAGGACCCACTGAAGCTTTCTTT. Its translation: CASSPIGEGPTEAFF.

The V gene is TRBV5-4, the J gene TRBJ1-2; 7 nucleotides align to TRBD1. The CDR3 contains 14 residues. J was trimmed by 7 bases and V by 4 bases; bases with no gene match: 10. Germline-derived CDR1 and CDR2 are SGHNT and YYREEE (reference sequence). CDR3 in amino acids: CASSSPTGDGGYTF. The CDR3 region has the DNA TGTGCCAGCAGCAGCCCTACAGGGGATGGTGGCTACACCTTC.

This chain joins TRBV19 and TRBJ2-3; D is ambiguous. V was clipped by 6 bases and J by 7 bases, with 8 bases between them. CDR1 is LNHDA and CDR2 is SQIVND in the germline V gene (reference sequence). This CDR3 spans 11 amino acids. The CDR3 reads CASSQRYTQYF. The CDR3, as DNA: TGTGCCAGTAGCCAGAGATATACGCAGTATTTT.